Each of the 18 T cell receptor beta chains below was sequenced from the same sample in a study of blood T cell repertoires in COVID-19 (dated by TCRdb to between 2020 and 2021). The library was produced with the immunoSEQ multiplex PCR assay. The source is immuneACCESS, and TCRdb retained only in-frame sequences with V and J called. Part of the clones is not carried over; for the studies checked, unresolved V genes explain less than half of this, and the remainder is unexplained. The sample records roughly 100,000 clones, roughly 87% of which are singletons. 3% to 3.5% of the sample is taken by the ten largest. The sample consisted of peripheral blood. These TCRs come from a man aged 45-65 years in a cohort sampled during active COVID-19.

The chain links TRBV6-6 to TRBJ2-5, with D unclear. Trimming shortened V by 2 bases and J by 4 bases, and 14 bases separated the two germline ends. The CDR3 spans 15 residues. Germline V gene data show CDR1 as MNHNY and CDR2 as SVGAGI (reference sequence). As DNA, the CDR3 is TGTGCCAGCAGTTACGTAGCTGTGGCTTCAGAGACCCAGTACTTC. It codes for CASSYVAVASETQYF.

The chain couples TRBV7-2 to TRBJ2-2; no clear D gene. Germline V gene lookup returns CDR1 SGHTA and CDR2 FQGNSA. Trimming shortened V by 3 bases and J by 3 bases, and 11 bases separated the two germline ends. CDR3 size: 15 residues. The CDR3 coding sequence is TGTGCCAGCAGCTTTCAACGAAGCGACACCGGGGAGCTGTTTTTT. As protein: CASSFQRSDTGELFF.

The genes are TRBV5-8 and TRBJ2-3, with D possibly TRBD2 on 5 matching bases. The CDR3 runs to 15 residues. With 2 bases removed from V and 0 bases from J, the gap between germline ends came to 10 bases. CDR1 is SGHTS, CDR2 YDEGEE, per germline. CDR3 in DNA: TGTGCCAGCAGCTTAGCGGCGCCTAGCACAGATACGCAGTATTTT. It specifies CASSLAAPSTDTQYF.

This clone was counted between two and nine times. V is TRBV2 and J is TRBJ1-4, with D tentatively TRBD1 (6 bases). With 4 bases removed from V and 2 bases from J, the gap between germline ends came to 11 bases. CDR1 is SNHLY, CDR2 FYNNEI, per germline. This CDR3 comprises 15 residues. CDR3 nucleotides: TGTGCCAGCAGTGTGTACGACAGGACTAATGAAAAACTGTTTTTT. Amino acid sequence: CASSVYDRTNEKLFF.

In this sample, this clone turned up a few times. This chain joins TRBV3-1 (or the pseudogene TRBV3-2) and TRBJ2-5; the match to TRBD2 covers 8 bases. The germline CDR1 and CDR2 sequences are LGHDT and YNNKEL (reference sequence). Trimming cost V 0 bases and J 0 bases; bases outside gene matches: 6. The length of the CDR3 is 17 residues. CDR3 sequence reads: CASSQDFQRGNQETQYF. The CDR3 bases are TGTGCCAGCAGCCAAGATTTCCAGCGGGGGAACCAAGAGACCCAGTACTTC.

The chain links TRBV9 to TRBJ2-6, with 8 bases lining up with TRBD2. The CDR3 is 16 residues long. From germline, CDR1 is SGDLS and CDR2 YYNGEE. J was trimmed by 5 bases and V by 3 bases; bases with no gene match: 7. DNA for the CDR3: TGTGCCAGCAGCGCTTCAGCGGGGGATTGGGCCAACGTCCTGACTTTC. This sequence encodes CASSASAGDWANVLTF.

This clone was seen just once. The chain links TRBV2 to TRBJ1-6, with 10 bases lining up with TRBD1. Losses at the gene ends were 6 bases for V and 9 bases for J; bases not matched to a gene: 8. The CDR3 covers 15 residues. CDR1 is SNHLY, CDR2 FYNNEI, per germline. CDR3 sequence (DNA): TGTGCCAGCAGCAAGACAGGGGGCTCCGGTTCACCCCTCCACTTT. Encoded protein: CASSKTGGSGSPLHF.

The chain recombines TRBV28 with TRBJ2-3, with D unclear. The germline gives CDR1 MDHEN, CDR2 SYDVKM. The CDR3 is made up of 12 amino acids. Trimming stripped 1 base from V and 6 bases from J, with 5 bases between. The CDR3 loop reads CASSLLRDTQYF. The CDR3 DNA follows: TGTGCCAGCAGTTTATTACGGGATACGCAGTATTTT. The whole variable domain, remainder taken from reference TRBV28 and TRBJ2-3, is DVKVTQSSRYLVKRTGEKVFLECVQDMDHENMFWYRQDPGLGLRLIYFSYDVKMKEKGDIPEGYSVSREKKERFSLILESASTNQTSMYLCASSLLRDTQYFGPGTRLTVL.

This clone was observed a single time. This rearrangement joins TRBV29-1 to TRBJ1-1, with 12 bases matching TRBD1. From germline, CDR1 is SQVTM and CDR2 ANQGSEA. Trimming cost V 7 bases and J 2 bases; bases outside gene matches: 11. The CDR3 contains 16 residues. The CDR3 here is CSADPGQGAVNTEAFF. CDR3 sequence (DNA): TGCAGCGCCGACCCGGGACAGGGGGCGGTTAACACTGAAGCTTTCTTT.

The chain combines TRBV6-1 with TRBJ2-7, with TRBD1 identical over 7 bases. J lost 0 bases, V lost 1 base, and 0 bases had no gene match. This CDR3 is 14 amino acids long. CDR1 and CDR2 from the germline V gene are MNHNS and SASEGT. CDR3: CASSEGDSSYEQYV. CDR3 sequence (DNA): TGTGCCAGCAGTGAAGGGGACAGCTCCTACGAGCAGTACGTC.

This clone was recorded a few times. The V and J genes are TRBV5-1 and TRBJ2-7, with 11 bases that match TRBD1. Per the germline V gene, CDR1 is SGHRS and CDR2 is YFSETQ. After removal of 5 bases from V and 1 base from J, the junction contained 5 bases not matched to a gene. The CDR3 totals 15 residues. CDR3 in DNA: TGCGCCAGCAGGGGAGGACAGGGGGCGTCCTACGAGCAGTACTTC. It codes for CASRGGQGASYEQYF.

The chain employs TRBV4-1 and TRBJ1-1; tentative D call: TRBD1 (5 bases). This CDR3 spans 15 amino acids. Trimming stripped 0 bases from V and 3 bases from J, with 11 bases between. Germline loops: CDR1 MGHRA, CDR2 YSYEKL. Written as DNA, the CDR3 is TGCGCCAGCAGCCAAGATCACCGGGGGGACACTGAAGCTTTCTTT. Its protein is CASSQDHRGDTEAFF.

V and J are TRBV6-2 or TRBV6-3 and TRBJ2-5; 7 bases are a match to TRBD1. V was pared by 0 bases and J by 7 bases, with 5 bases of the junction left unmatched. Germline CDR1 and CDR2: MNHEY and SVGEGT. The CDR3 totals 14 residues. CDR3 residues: CASSYSGQRRTQYF. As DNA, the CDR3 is TGTGCCAGCAGTTACTCGGGACAGCGTAGGACCCAGTACTTC.

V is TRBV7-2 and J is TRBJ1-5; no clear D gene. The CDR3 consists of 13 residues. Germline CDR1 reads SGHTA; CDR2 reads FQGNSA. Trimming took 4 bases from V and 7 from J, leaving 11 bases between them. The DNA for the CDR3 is TGTGCCAGCAGCTCCGACACAATCCAGCCCCAGCATTTT. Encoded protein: CASSSDTIQPQHF.

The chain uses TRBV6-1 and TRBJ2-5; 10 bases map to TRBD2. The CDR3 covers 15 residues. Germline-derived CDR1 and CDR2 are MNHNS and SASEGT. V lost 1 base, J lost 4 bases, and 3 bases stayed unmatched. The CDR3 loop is CASSEDSGGRETQYF. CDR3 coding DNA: TGTGCCAGCAGTGAAGATAGCGGGGGGAGAGAGACCCAGTACTTC.

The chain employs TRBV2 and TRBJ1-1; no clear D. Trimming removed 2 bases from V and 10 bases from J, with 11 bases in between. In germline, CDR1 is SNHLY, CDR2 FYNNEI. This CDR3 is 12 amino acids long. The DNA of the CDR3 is TGTGCCAGCAGTGAAACGCCCGGGAGAGCTTTCTTT. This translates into CASSETPGRAFF.

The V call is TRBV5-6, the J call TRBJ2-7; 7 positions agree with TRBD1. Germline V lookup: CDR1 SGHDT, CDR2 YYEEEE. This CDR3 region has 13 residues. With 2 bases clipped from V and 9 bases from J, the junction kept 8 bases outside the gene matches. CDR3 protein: CASSFRQGRVQYV. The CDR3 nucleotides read TGTGCCAGCAGCTTCCGACAGGGAAGGGTGCAGTACGTC.

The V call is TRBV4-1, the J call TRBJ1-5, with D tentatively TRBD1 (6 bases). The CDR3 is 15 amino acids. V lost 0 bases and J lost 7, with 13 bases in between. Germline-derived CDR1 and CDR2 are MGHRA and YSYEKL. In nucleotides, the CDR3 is TGCGCCAGCAGCCAAGATATAACAGGGTACCAGCCCCAGCATTTT. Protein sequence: CASSQDITGYQPQHF.